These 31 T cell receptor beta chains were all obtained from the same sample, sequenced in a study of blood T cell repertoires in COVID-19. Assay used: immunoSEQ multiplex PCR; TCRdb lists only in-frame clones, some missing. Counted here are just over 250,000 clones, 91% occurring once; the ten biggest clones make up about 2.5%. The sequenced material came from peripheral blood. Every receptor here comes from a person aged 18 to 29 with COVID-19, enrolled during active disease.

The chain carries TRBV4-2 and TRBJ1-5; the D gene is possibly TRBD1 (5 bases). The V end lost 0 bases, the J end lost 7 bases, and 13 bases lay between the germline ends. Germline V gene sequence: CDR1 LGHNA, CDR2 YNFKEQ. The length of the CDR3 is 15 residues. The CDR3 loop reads CASSQEYGGGQPQHF. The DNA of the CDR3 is TGTGCCAGCAGCCAAGAATACGGGGGAGGGCAGCCCCAGCATTTT.

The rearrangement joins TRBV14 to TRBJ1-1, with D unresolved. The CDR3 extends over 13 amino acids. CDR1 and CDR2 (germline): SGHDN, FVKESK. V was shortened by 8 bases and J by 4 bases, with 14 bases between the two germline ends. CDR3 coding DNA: TGTGCCAGCTGCCCATCGGGGATCACTGAAGCTTTCTTT. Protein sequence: CASCPSGITEAFF.

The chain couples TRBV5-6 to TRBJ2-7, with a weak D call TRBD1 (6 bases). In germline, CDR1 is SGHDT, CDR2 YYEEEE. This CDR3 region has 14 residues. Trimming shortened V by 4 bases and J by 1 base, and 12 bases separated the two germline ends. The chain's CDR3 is CASSLLGHSYEQYF. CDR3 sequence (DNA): TGTGCCAGCAGCCTGCTGGGACATTCCTACGAGCAGTACTTC.

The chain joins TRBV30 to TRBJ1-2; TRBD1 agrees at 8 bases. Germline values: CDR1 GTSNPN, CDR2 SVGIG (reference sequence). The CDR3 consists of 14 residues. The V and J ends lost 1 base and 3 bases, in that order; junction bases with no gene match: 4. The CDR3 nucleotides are TGTGCCTGGAGTGGGACAGGGCCCCACTATGGCTACACCTTC. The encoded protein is CAWSGTGPHYGYTF.

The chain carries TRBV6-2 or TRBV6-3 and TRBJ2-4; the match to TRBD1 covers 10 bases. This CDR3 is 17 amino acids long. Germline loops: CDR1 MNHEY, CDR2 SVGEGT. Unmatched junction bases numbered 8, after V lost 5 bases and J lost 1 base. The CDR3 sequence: CASSPTGQGVAKNIQYF. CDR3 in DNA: TGTGCCAGCAGTCCCACCGGACAGGGGGTTGCCAAAAACATTCAGTACTTC.

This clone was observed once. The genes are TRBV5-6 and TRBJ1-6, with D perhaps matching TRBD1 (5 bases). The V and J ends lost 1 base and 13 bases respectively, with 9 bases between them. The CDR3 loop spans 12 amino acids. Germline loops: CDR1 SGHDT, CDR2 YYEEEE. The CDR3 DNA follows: TGTGCCAGCAGCTTGTCGGGGGACCCCCTCCACTTT. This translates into CASSLSGDPLHF.

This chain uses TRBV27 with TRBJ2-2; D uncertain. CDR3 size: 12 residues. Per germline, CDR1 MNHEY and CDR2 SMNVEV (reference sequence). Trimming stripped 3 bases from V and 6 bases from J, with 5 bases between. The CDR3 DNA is TGTGCCAGCAGTTTTCCTTCCGGGGAGCTGTTTTTT. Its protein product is CASSFPSGELFF.

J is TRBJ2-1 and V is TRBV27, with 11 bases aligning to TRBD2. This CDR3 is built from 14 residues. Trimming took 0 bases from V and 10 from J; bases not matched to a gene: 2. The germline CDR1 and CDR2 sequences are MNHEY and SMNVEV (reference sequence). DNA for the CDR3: TGTGCCAGCAGTTTATCTGGACTAGCGGGCGAGCAGTTCTTC. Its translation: CASSLSGLAGEQFF.

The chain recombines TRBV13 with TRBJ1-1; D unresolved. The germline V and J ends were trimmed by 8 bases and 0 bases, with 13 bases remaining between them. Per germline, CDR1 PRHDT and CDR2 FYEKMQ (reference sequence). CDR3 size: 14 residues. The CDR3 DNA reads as TGTGCCAGCCTCCTCCGCGGTCTGAACACTGAAGCTTTCTTT. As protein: CASLLRGLNTEAFF.

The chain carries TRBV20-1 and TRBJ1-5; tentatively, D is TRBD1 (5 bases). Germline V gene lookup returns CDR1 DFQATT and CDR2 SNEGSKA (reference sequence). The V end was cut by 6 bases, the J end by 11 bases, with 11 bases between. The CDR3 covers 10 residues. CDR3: CSAGHRAQHF. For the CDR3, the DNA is TGCAGTGCCGGACACAGAGCCCAGCATTTT.

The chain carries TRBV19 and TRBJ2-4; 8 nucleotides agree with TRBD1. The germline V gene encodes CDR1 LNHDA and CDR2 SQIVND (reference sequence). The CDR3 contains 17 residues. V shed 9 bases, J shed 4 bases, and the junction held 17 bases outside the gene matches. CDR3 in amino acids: CASGRGTTGEGKNIQYF. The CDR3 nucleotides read TGTGCCAGCGGTAGGGGAACGACAGGGGAAGGGAAAAACATTCAGTACTTC. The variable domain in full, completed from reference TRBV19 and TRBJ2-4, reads DGGITQSPKYLFRKEGQNVTLSCEQNLNHDAMYWYRQDPGQGLRLIYYSQIVNDFQKGDIAEGYSVSREKKESFPLTVTSAQKNPTAFYLCASGRGTTGEGKNIQYFGAGTRLSVL.

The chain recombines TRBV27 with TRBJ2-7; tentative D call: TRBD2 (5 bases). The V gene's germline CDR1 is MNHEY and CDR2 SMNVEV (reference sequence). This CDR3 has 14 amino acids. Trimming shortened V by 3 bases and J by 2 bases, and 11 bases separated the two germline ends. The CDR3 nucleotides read TGTGCCAGCAGTTTTAAGGGTAGCGCCTACGAGCAGTACTTC. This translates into CASSFKGSAYEQYF.

CDR3 sequence (DNA): TGTGCCAGCAGCTTAACGGGCAGCGGCGTGTCCTATAATTCACCCCTCCACTTT. It codes for CASSLTGSGVSYNSPLHF. J is TRBJ1-6 and V is TRBV5-6; D unresolved. The CDR3 sequence is 18 residues long. V gave up 2 bases and J gave up 1 base, with 16 bases separating them. Germline V lookup: CDR1 SGHDT, CDR2 YYEEEE.

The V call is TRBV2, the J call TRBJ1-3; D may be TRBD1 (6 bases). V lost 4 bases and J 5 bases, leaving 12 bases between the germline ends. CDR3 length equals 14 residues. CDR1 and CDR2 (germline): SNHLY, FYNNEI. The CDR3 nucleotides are TGTGCCAGCAGTGCGCTCCAGGGGCGAAACACCATATATTTT. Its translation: CASSALQGRNTIYF.

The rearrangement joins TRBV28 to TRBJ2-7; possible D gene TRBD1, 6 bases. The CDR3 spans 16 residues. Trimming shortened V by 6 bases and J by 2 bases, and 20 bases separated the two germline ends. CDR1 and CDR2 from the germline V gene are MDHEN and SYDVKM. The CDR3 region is CASSPRGPLGTYEQYF. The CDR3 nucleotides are TGTGCCAGCAGCCCCAGGGGCCCTTTAGGGACCTACGAGCAGTACTTC.

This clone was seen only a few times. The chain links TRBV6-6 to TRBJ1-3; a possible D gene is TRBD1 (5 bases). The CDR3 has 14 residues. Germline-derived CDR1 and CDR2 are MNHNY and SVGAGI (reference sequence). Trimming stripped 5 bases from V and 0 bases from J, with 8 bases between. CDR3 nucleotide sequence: TGTGCCAGCAGTCCCGACAGCTCTGGAAACACCATATATTTT. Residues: CASSPDSSGNTIYF.

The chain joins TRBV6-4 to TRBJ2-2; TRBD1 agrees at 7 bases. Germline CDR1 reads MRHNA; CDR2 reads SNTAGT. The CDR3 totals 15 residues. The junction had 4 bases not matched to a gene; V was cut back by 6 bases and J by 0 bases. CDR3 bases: TGTGCCAGCAGCAGACAGGGATCGAACACCGGGGAGCTGTTTTTT. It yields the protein CASSRQGSNTGELFF.

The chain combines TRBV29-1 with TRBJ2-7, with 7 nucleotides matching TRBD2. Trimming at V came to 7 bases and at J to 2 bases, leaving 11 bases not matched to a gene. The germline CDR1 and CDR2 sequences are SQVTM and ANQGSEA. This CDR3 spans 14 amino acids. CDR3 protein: CSARLAVEAYEQYF. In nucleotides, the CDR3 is TGCAGCGCGCGGCTAGCGGTTGAGGCCTACGAGCAGTACTTC.

The CDR3 sequence: CASSPTRDSYQETQYF. CDR3 nucleotide sequence: TGTGCCAGCAGCCCGACCCGGGACAGTTACCAAGAGACCCAGTACTTC. This rearrangement joins TRBV7-8 to TRBJ2-5, with 7 bases aligning to TRBD1. J was trimmed by 0 bases and V by 5 bases; bases with no gene match: 9. The CDR3 contains 16 residues. Per germline, CDR1 SGHVS and CDR2 FQNEAQ.

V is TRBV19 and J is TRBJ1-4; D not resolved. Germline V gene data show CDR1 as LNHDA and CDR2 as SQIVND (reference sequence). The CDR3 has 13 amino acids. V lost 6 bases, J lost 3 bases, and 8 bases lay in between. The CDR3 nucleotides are TGTGCCAGTAGCCGGGATGCTAATGAAAAACTGTTTTTT. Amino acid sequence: CASSRDANEKLFF.

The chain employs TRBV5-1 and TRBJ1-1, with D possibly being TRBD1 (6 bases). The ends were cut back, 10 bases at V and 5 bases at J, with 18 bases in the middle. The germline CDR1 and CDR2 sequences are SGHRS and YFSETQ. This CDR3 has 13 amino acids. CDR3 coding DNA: TGCGCCTCACTACCACAGGGCGGGACTGAAGCTTTCTTT. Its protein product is CASLPQGGTEAFF.

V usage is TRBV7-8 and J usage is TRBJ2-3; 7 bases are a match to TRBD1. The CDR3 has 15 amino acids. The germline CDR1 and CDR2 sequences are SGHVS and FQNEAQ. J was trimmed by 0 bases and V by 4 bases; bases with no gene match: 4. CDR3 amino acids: CASSSGQTSTDTQYF. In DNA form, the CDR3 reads TGTGCCAGCAGCTCGGGACAGACCAGCACAGATACGCAGTATTTT.

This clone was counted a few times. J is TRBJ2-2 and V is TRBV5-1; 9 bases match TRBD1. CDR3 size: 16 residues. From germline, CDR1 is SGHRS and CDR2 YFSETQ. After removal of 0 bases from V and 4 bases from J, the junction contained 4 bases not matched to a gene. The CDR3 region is CASSLVGQGGTGELFF. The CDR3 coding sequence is TGCGCCAGCAGCTTGGTGGGACAGGGAGGCACCGGGGAGCTGTTTTTT.

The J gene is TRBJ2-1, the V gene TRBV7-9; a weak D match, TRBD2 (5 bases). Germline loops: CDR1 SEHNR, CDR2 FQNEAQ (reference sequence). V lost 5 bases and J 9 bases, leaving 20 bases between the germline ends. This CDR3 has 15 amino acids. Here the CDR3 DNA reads TGTGCCAGCAGCAGAGCCGGGTCGGGAACTGGTGAGCAGTTCTTC. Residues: CASSRAGSGTGEQFF.

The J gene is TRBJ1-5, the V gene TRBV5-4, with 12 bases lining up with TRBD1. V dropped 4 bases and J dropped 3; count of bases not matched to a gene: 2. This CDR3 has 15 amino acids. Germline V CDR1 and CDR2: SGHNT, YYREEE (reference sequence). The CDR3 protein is CASSVGQGANQPQHF. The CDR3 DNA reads TGTGCCAGCAGCGTGGGACAGGGGGCCAATCAGCCCCAGCATTTT.

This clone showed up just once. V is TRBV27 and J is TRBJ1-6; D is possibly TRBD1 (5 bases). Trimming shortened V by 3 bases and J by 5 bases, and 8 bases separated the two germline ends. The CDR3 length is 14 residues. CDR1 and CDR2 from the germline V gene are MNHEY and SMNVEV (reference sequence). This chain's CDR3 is CASSFQGNNSPLHF. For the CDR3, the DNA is TGTGCCAGCAGTTTCCAGGGAAATAATTCACCCCTCCACTTT.

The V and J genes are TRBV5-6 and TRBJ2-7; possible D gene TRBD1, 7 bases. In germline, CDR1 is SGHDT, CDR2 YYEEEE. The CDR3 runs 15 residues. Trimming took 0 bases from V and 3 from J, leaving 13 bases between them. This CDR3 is CASSLVGGTVYEQYF. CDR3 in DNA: TGTGCCAGCAGCTTGGTCGGCGGGACAGTCTACGAGCAGTACTTC.

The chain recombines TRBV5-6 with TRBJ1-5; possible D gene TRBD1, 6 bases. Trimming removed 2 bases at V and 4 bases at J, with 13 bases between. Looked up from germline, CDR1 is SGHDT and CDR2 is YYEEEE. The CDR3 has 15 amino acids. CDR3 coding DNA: TGTGCCAGCAGCTTCGCGGGGGGCGCTAATCAGCCCCAGCATTTT. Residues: CASSFAGGANQPQHF.

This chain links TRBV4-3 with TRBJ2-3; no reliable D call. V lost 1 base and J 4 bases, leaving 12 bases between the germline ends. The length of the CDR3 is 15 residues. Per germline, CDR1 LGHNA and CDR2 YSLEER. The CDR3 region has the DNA TGCGCCAGCAGCCAAGTGCACGAGGCGTCAGATACGCAGTATTTT. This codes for CASSQVHEASDTQYF.

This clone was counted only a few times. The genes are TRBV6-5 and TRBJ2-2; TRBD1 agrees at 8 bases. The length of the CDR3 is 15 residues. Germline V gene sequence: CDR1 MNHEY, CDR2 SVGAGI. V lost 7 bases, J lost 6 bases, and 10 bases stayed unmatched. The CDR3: CASNGDRGGAGELFF. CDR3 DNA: TGTGCCAGCAACGGTGACAGGGGAGGAGCCGGGGAGCTGTTTTTT.

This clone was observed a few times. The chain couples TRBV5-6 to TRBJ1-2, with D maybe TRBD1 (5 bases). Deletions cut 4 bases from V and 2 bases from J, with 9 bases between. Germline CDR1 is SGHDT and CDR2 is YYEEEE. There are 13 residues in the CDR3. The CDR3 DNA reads TGTGCCAGCAGCCTGACAGACAACTATGGCTACACCTTC. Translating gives CASSLTDNYGYTF.